This T cell receptor beta chain was recovered during a study of blood T cell repertoires in COVID-19. The CDR3 consists of 13 residues. Trimming removed 3 bases from V and 3 bases from J, with 11 bases in between. CDR1 DFQATT and CDR2 SNEGSKA come from the germline V gene (reference sequence). TCRdb's table, derived via immunoSEQ multiplex PCR, lists solely in-frame clones and lacks some. The table includes about 140,000 clones, nearly 80% detected once. Cohorts were determined from participant-reported clinical history. The chain employs TRBV20-1 and TRBJ1-1; tentatively, D is TRBD1 (5 bases). Input material: PBMCs or T cells enriched from blood (not recorded which). The TCR originated in a woman in her 50s who had recovered from COVID-19. The CDR3 sequence is CSASQGWDTEAFF. CDR3 in DNA: TGCAGTGCTAGTCAGGGCTGGGACACTGAAGCTTTCTTT.